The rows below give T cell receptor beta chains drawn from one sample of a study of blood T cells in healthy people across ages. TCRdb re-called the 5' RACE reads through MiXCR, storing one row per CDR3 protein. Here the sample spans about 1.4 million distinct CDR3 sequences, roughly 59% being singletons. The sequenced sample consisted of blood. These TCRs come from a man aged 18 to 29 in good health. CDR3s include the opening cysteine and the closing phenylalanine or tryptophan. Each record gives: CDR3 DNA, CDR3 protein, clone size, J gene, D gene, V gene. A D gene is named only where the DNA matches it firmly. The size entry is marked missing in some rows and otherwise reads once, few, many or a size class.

CDR3nt: TGCAGCGCCAAAGGGGATTCCAAAAACATTCAGTACTTC; CDR3aa: CSAKGDSKNIQYF; abundance: few; j_gene: TRBJ2-4; d_gene: -; v_gene: TRBV29-1
CDR3nt: TGTGCCAGCAGTGAAGCGGTCGCGGGGGCCTACGAGCAGTACTTC; CDR3aa: CASSEAVAGAYEQYF; abundance: few; j_gene: TRBJ2-7; d_gene: TRBD2; v_gene: TRBV2
CDR3nt: TGTGCCAGCAGCCAAGATGAACTAGCGGGGGCGCATCAAGAGACCCAGTACTTC; CDR3aa: CASSQDELAGAHQETQYF; abundance: few; j_gene: TRBJ2-5; d_gene: TRBD2; v_gene: TRBV4-2
CDR3nt: TGCAGCGTTGTGTTGGCAGGGTCGGAGGTAGGCACTGAAGCTTTCTTT; CDR3aa: CSVVLAGSEVGTEAFF; abundance: -; j_gene: TRBJ1-1; d_gene: -; v_gene: TRBV29-1
CDR3nt: TGTGCCACCAGCAGAGATCTGATACCCTCCTATAATTCACCCCTCCACTTT; CDR3aa: CATSRDLIPSYNSPLHF; abundance: -; j_gene: TRBJ1-6; d_gene: -; v_gene: TRBV15
CDR3nt: TGTGCCACCAGTGCCGGCAGGAACACCGGGGAGCTGTTTTTT; CDR3aa: CATSAGRNTGELFF; abundance: -; j_gene: TRBJ2-2; d_gene: -; v_gene: TRBV24-1
CDR3nt: TGTGCCAGCAGTTTAGGTCCAAATGCTAGCAATCAGCCCCAGCATTTT; CDR3aa: CASSLGPNASNQPQHF; abundance: -; j_gene: TRBJ1-5; d_gene: -; v_gene: TRBV12-3/TRBV12-4
CDR3nt: TGTGCCGGCAGTCCCTCTTCATATGGCTACACCTTC; CDR3aa: CAGSPSSYGYTF; abundance: -; j_gene: TRBJ1-2; d_gene: -; v_gene: TRBV28
CDR3nt: TGTGCCGTGGGACAGGGGGCAGATACGCAGTATTTT; CDR3aa: CAVGQGADTQYF; abundance: -; j_gene: TRBJ2-3; d_gene: TRBD1; v_gene: TRBV6-6
CDR3nt: TGTGCCAGCAGTTTAATCGGACAACCCAGCTACACCTTC; CDR3aa: CASSLIGQPSYTF; abundance: few; j_gene: TRBJ1-2; d_gene: -; v_gene: TRBV27
CDR3nt: TGCGCCGCCGGTCAGGGTAGTAACAATGAGCAGTTCTTC; CDR3aa: CAAGQGSNNEQFF; abundance: few; j_gene: TRBJ2-1; d_gene: -; v_gene: TRBV4-1
CDR3nt: TGTGCCAGCAGCTACGACGGGGCAGACGACGAGCAGTACTTC; CDR3aa: CASSYDGADDEQYF; abundance: few; j_gene: TRBJ2-7; d_gene: -; v_gene: TRBV7-9
CDR3nt: TGTGCCAGCAATCCTCCGTGGAACGAGCAGTACTTC; CDR3aa: CASNPPWNEQYF; abundance: -; j_gene: TRBJ2-7; d_gene: -; v_gene: TRBV27
CDR3nt: TGCAGCGTTGGGGGACAGGGCGAAGCTTTCTTT; CDR3aa: CSVGGQGEAFF; abundance: few; j_gene: TRBJ1-1; d_gene: TRBD1; v_gene: TRBV29-1
CDR3nt: TGTGCCAGCAGATCCGGGACAGGGGATGCACCCCTCCACTTT; CDR3aa: CASRSGTGDAPLHF; abundance: once; j_gene: TRBJ1-6; d_gene: TRBD1; v_gene: TRBV12-3/TRBV12-4
CDR3nt: TGCAGCGTTGGAATGGTCCCTGAAGCTTTCTTT; CDR3aa: CSVGMVPEAFF; abundance: -; j_gene: TRBJ1-1; d_gene: -; v_gene: TRBV29-1
CDR3nt: TGTGCCAGCACCCCATTCCCCCAGGGCGCCGGGGAGCTGTTTTTT; CDR3aa: CASTPFPQGAGELFF; abundance: -; j_gene: TRBJ2-2; d_gene: -; v_gene: TRBV12-3/TRBV12-4
CDR3nt: TGTGCCAGCAGTGGCACTAGCGGGAGAGACTACGAGCAGTACTTC; CDR3aa: CASSGTSGRDYEQYF; abundance: -; j_gene: TRBJ2-7; d_gene: TRBD2; v_gene: TRBV6-1
CDR3nt: TGTGCCAGCAGCTTAGGTTCAGGCGTGGAGCTGTTTTTT; CDR3aa: CASSLGSGVELFF; abundance: -; j_gene: TRBJ2-2; d_gene: -; v_gene: TRBV7-9
CDR3nt: TGTGCCAGCAGCTTAGAGGGAGTGAACACTGAAGCTTTCTTT; CDR3aa: CASSLEGVNTEAFF; abundance: -; j_gene: TRBJ1-1; d_gene: -; v_gene: TRBV7-9
CDR3nt: TGCAGTGCTAGGATTAGCGGTAGCTCCTACGAGCAGTACTTC; CDR3aa: CSARISGSSYEQYF; abundance: few; j_gene: TRBJ2-7; d_gene: -; v_gene: TRBV20-1
CDR3nt: TGTGCCAGCAGTTTCAGGTCAGCCTCTGGAAACACCATATATTTT; CDR3aa: CASSFRSASGNTIYF; abundance: -; j_gene: TRBJ1-3; d_gene: -; v_gene: TRBV12-3/TRBV12-4
CDR3nt: TGTGCCAGCAGCTTAGACCTCAGACAAGAGACCCAGTACTTC; CDR3aa: CASSLDLRQETQYF; abundance: -; j_gene: TRBJ2-5; d_gene: -; v_gene: TRBV7-2
CDR3nt: TGTGCCAGCAGTTACCCTAGCGGGGCGAACACCGGGGAGCTGTTTTTT; CDR3aa: CASSYPSGANTGELFF; abundance: once; j_gene: TRBJ2-2; d_gene: TRBD2; v_gene: TRBV6-5
CDR3nt: TGTGCCATCGGGAGCGGGAGATCCTTCTACGAGCAGTACTTC; CDR3aa: CAIGSGRSFYEQYF; abundance: -; j_gene: TRBJ2-7; d_gene: TRBD2; v_gene: TRBV10-3
CDR3nt: TGTGCCAGCAGCTCCGGACCGGCTGGCTATGGCTACACCTTC; CDR3aa: CASSSGPAGYGYTF; abundance: -; j_gene: TRBJ1-2; d_gene: -; v_gene: TRBV7-9
CDR3nt: TGTGCCAGCAGTAAACTAGCGGGAGGCTACGAGCAGTACTTC; CDR3aa: CASSKLAGGYEQYF; abundance: few; j_gene: TRBJ2-7; d_gene: TRBD2; v_gene: TRBV6-5
CDR3nt: TGCAGTGCGGAGGGGATCGGGTTGAACACTGAAGCTTTCTTT; CDR3aa: CSAEGIGLNTEAFF; abundance: once; j_gene: TRBJ1-1; d_gene: -; v_gene: TRBV20-1
CDR3nt: TGTGCCAGCAGTGACCGATCCGGGACTAGCGGGCGGGATGAGCAGTTCTTC; CDR3aa: CASSDRSGTSGRDEQFF; abundance: few; j_gene: TRBJ2-1; d_gene: TRBD2; v_gene: TRBV2